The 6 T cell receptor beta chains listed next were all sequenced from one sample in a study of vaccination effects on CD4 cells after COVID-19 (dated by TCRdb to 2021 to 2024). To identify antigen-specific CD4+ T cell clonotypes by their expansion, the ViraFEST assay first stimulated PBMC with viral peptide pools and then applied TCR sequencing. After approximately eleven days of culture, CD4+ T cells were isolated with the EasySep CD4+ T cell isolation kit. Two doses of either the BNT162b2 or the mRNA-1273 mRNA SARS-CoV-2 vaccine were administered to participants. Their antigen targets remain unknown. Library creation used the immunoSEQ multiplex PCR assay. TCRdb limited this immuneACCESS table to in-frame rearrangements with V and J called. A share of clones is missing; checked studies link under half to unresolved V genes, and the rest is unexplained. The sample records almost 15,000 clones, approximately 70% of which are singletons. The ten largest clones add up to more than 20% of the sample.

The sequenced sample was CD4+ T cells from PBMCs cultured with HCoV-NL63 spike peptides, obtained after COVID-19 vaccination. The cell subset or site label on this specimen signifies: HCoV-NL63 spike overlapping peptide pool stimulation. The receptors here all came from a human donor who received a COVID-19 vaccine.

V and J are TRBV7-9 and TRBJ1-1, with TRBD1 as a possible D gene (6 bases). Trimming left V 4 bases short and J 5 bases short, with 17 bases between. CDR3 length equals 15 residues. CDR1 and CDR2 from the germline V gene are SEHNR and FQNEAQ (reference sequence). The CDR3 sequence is CASSSGGGVYTEAFF. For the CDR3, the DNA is TGTGCCAGCAGCTCGGGAGGGGGAGTCTATACTGAAGCTTTCTTT.

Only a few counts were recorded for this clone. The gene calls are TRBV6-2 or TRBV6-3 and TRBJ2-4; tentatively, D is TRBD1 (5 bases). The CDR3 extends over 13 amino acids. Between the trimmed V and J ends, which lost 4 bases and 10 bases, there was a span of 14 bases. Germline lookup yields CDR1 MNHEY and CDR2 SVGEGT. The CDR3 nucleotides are TGTGCCAGCAGTTCCCAGCAGGGCCTTATTCAGTACTTC. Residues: CASSSQQGLIQYF.

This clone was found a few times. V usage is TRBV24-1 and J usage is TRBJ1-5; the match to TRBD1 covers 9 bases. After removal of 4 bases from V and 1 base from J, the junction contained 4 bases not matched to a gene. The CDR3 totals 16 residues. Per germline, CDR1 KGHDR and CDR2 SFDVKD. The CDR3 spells CATSDPGTGSNQPQHF. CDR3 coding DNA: TGTGCCACCAGTGACCCTGGGACAGGGAGCAATCAGCCCCAGCATTTT.

CDR3 DNA sequence: TGTGCCAGCAAAGGGACCCCCCCAAACGAGCAGTACTTC. Protein product: CASKGTPPNEQYF. The gene calls are TRBV7-8 and TRBJ2-7, with D possibly being TRBD1 or TRBD2 (5 bases each). Trimming shortened V by 7 bases and J by 5 bases, and 15 bases separated the two germline ends. The CDR3 consists of 13 residues. The germline V gene has CDR1 SGHVS and CDR2 FQNEAQ.

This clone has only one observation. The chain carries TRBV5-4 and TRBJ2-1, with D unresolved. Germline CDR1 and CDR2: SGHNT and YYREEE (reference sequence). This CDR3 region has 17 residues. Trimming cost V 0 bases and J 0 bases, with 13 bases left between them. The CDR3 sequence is CASSLASRTTSYNEQFF. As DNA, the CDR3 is TGTGCCAGCAGCTTGGCAAGCCGTACTACCTCCTACAATGAGCAGTTCTTC.

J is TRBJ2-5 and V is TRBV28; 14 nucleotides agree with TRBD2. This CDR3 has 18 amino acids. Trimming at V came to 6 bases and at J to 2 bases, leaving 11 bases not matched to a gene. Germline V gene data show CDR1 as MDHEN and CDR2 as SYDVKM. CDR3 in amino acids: CASSPWTSGRPFQETQYF. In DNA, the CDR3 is TGTGCCAGCAGCCCGTGGACTAGCGGGAGGCCTTTTCAAGAGACCCAGTACTTC.